This T cell receptor (beta chain) stems from a study of Tregs in tolerant kidney transplant recipients (dated by TCRdb to the late 2010s). The study in broad terms: The study used TCRbeta sequencing to identify donor-specific regulatory T cells before combined kidney and bone marrow transplantation, then tracked those cells after transplant. In 3 healthy controls, several methods of expanding Tregs specific for an allogeneic donor were compared by TCRbeta repertoire sequencing. Beyond this particular receptor, the publication reports: Expanding Tregs with activated donor B cells appeared to identify the most biologically relevant and donor-specific TCRbeta repertoire. Biological reproducibility was not examined directly, but technical replication error appeared to be minimal. The study was constrained by small patient numbers, and validation of the findings is required in larger populations and under other immunosuppression protocols.

This clone was counted between two and nine times. Its recognized antigen is unknown. Base qualities are not at hand, and no much larger clone is one base apart. Unstimulated Tregs (CD4+CD25+CD127-), CD4+ non-Tregs (CD4+CD25-), CD4 and CD8 cells were FACS-sorted from thawed PBMCs. Healthy control blood came either as purchased buffy coats or from healthy volunteers. Healthy control blood was processed by Ficoll density gradient to PBMCs and cryopreserved; patient PBMCs were collected before and after transplant. For TCRbeta CDR3 sequencing, genomic DNA from the sorted cells was extracted using the QIAGEN DNeasy Blood and Tissue Kit. High-throughput TCRbeta CDR3 sequencing was carried out commercially through immunoSEQ, with PCR amplification with bias correction and internal controls included. Per the authors' processing: A unique productive TCRbeta sequence was defined by the CDR3 nucleotide sequence when primers matched, and otherwise by the CDR3 amino acid sequence together with the Vbeta and Jbeta genes. As a correction for sorting error, sequences shared between sorted populations at a frequency ratio of 2:1 or less were discarded, and the remaining shared sequences were assigned to the higher population. Sequences were defined as donor-reactive when expanded at least 5-fold in CFSE-low cells versus unstimulated cells and present at a frequency of at least 0.01% in CFSE-low cells. Jensen-Shannon divergence, calculated on the top 100 TCRbeta sequences ranked by frequency, was used to quantify repertoire divergence. When a sample had multiple sequencing runs, each run was corrected for sorting error separately and the runs were then pooled. As stored in TCRdb, this immuneACCESS dataset retains in-frame rearrangements with V and J assigned. A fraction of the clones does not appear; measured against another copy, unresolved V genes explain less than half of the discrepancy, and the remainder lacks a known reason. The V and J calls and clone size come from that table; D and trimming were worked out from the DNA. For this sample there are more than 95,000 clones; about 90% appear just once. Together, the top ten hold around 0.6% of the sample.

From the cysteine up to the phenylalanine, the CDR3 has a length of 16 residues. Only the CDR3 portion is preserved as DNA: 48 bases, with reading frame beginning at the first base. This clonotype originated in a human donor in good health. Sequencing was carried out using CD4+ T cells from blood. The chain is assembled from TRBV21-1 and TRBJ2-7; no DNA check was done on the table's D call, TRBD2. TRBV21-1 is a pseudogene locus. The DNA sequence is TGTGCCAGCAGCAAAAGCGAGGCGGATCCTTACTACGAGCAGTACTTC. This codes for CASSKSEADPYYEQYF.